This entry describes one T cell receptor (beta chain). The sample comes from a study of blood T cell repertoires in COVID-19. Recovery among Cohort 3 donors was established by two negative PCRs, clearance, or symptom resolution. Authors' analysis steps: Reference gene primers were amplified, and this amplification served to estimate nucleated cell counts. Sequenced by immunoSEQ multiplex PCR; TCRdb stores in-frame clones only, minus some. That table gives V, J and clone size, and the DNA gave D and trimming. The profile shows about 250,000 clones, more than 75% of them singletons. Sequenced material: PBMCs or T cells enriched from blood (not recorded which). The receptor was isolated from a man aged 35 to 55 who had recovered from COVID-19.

This CDR3 is CASSFLSGYEQYF. CDR3 nucleotide sequence: TGTGCCAGCAGCTTTTTGTCCGGCTACGAGCAGTACTTC. The V gene is TRBV7-9, the J gene TRBJ2-7, with D uncertain. Germline CDR1 SEHNR, CDR2 FQNEAQ (reference sequence). This CDR3 comprises 13 residues. V lost 3 bases, J lost 3 bases, and 9 bases lay in between.